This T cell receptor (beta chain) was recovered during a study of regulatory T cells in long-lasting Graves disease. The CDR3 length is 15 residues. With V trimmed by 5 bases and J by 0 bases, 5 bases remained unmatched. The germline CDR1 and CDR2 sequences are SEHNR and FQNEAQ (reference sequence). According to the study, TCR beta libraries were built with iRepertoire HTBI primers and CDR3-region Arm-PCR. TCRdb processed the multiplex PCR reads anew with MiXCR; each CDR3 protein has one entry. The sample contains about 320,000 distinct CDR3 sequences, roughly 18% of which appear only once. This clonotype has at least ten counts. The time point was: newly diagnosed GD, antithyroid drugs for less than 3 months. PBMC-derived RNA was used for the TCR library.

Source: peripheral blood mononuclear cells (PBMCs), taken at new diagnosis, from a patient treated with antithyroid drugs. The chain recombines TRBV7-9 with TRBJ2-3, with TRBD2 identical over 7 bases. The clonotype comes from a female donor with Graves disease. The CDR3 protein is CASSPSGSSTDTQYF. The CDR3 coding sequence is TGTGCCAGCAGCCCTAGCGGCTCAAGCACAGATACGCAGTATTTT. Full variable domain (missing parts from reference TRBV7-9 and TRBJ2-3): DTGVSQNPRHKITKRGQNVTFRCDPISEHNRLYWYRQTLGQGPEFLTYFQNEAQLEKSRLLSDRFSAERPKGSFSTLEIQRTEQGDSAMYLCASSPSGSSTDTQYFGPGTRLTVL.